This T cell receptor (beta chain) was sequenced in a study of T cell responses to AZD1222 COVID-19 vaccine. Trimming removed 3 bases from V and 4 bases from J, with 12 bases in between. In germline, CDR1 is MDHEN, CDR2 SYDVKM. The CDR3 is 14 amino acids. Produced via immunoSEQ multiplex PCR; TCRdb's table is partial and in-frame only. This sample has 98,000 or so clones, with roughly 89% found just once. The V call is TRBV28, the J call TRBJ1-2; possibly TRBD1 for D (5 bases). The sample consisted of peripheral blood, taken on day 0 of MenACWY control vaccination. The receptor comes from an adult in good health. CDR3 in amino acids: CASSFIRDLYGYTF. DNA of the CDR3: TGTGCCAGCAGTTTTATTAGGGACCTCTATGGCTACACCTTC.